This TCR beta chain was recorded in a study of T cells after yellow fever vaccination. Whole-study context: Where fractions had low cell numbers, libraries were prepared from them with the SMART-Seq v4 Ultra Low Input RNA kit. The study, taken as a whole, reports: The booster response re-showed most primary clones: approximately 95% CD4, around 90% CD8. The study found a weaker secondary response that peaked faster, day 5 versus 15.

This clonotype was counted ten times or more. This CDR3 region has 14 residues. V lost 4 bases, J lost 1 base, and 11 bases lay in between. CDR1 is SGHTA, CDR2 FQGNSA, per germline. Researchers made TCR cDNA using 5'RACE template switching, and this step added a universal primer site and UMIs. TCRdb recomputed calls from the 5' RACE reads with MiXCR, one row per CDR3 protein. The sample consists of about 45,000 distinct CDR3 sequences, approximately 6.3% of them appearing once. The sequencing here drew on CD8+ T cells not binding an NS4B(214-222) dextramer, sorted from PBMCs, taken 45 days after the yellow fever booster vaccination. The origin of this receptor is a young man who received the YFV17D yellow fever vaccine. The gene calls are TRBV7-2 and TRBJ2-7, with a tentative D call TRBD2 (7 bases). This chain's CDR3 is CASSWGGYSYEQYF. CDR3 bases: TGTGCCAGCAGCTGGGGGGGCTATTCCTACGAGCAGTACTTC. Complete variable domain (other parts from reference TRBV7-2 and TRBJ2-7): GAGVSQSPSNKVTEKGKDVELRCDPISGHTALYWYRQSLGQGLEFLIYFQGNSAPDKSGLPSDRFSAERTGGSVSTLTIQRTQQEDSAVYLCASSWGGYSYEQYFGPGTRLTVT.